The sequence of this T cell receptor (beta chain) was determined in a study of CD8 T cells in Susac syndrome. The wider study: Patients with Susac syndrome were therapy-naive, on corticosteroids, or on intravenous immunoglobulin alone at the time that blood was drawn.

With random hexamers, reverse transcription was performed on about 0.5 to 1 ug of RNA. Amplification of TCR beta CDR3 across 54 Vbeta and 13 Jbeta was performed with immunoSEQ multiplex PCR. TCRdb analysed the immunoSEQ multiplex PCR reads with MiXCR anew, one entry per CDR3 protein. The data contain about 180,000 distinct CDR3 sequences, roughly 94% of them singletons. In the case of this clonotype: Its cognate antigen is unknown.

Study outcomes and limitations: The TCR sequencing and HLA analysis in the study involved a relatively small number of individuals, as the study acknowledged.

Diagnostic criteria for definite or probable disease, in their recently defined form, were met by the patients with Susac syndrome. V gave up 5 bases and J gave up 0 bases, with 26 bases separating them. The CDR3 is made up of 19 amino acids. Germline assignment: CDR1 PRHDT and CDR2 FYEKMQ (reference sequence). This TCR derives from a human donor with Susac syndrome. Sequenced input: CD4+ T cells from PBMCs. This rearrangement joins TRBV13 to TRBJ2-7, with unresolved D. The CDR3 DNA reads TGTGCCAGCAGCCCCCGATCGTCAGCTCTTCATGCGAGCTCCTACGAGCAGTACTTC. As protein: CASSPRSSALHASSYEQYF.